The sequence of this T cell receptor beta chain was determined in a study of blood T cell repertoires in COVID-19. About this clone: Other DNA sequences in this sample translate to the same CDR3.

Produced via immunoSEQ multiplex PCR; TCRdb's table is partial and in-frame only. In the table there are 170,000 or so clones, around nine tenths of which are singletons. This TCR derives from a woman aged 18-29 years who had recovered from COVID-19. Sequencing was carried out using peripheral blood.

CDR3 sequence: CASSLTGANTEAFF. For the CDR3, the DNA is TGTGCCAGCAGCTTAACGGGGGCTAACACTGAAGCTTTCTTT. The V gene is TRBV7-3, the J gene TRBJ1-1; D is perhaps TRBD1 (6 bases). The V gene lost 0 bases and the J gene lost 2 bases, with 7 bases spanning the gap. CDR3 length: 14 amino acids. CDR1 is SGHTA, CDR2 FQGTGA, per germline.